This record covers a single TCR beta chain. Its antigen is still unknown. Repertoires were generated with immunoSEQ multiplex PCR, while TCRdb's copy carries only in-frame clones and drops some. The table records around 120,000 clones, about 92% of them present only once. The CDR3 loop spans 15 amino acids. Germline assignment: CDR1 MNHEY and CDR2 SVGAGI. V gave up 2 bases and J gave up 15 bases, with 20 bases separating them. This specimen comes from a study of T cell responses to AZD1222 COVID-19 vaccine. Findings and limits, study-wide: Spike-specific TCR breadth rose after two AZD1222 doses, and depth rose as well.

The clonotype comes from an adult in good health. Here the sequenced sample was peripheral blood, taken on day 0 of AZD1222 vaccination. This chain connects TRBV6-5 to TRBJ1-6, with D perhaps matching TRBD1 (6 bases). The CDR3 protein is CASSYPTTGPPVLHF. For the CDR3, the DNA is TGTGCCAGCAGTTACCCTACGACAGGACCCCCAGTCCTCCACTTT.